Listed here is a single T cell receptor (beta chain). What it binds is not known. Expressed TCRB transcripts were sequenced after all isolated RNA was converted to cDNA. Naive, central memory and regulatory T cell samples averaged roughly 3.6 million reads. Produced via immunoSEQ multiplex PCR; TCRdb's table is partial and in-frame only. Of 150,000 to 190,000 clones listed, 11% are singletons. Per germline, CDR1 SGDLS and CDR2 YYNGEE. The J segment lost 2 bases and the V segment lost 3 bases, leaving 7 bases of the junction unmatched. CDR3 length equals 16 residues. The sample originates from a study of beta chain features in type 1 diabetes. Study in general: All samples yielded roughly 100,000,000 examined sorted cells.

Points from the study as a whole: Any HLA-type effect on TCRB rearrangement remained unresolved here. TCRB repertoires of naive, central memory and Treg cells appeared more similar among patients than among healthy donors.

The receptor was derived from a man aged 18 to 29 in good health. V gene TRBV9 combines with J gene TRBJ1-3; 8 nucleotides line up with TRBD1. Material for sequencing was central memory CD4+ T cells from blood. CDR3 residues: CASSESTGGTGNTIYF. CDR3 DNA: TGTGCCAGCAGCGAATCTACAGGGGGAACTGGAAACACCATATATTTT.